The entry below gives a single T cell receptor beta chain sequence along with its context. TCRdb called the 5' RACE reads again in MiXCR, with one record for every CDR3 protein. In the table there are over 95,000 distinct CDR3 sequences, approximately 20% of which are singletons. This sample is part of a study of human T cells and chemical hapten exposure. From germline, CDR1 is LGHDT and CDR2 YNNKEL (reference sequence). The CDR3 length is 15 residues. V lost 1 base and J lost 1, with 8 bases in between. Unfractionated whole blood yielded total RNA. The TCR comes from a human donor in good health. V is TRBV3-1 and J is TRBJ1-5; D call uncertain. In DNA form, the CDR3 reads TGTGCCAGCAGCCAAGGTCAGCTCAGCAATCAGCCCCAGCATTTT. Amino acid sequence: CASSQGQLSNQPQHF.